One sample yielded the 13 T cell receptor beta chains listed below, sequenced in a study of control samples from healthy donors and cancer patients. Only in-frame clones appear in the TCRdb table, and some are missing; sequencing was by immunoSEQ multiplex PCR. The repertoire holds more than 140,000 clones, under 95% seen once, with over 10% in the top ten. Input material: blood. The receptors come from a man aged 40-49 years in good health.

The count of this clone is one. The V and J genes are TRBV7-3 and TRBJ2-3; 10 bases fit TRBD2. Trimming cost V 2 bases and J 8 bases; bases outside gene matches: 10. CDR1 is SGHTA and CDR2 is FQGTGA in the germline V gene. The length of the CDR3 is 16 residues. The CDR3 sequence: CASSLSTSGEQGTQYF. CDR3 nucleotide sequence: TGTGCCAGCAGCTTATCAACTAGCGGGGAGCAGGGTACGCAGTATTTT.

V usage is TRBV7-9 and J usage is TRBJ1-1; D is ambiguous. There are 14 residues in the CDR3. V was clipped by 2 bases and J by 1 base, with 8 bases between them. CDR1 is SEHNR, CDR2 FQNEAQ, per germline (reference sequence). CDR3 sequence reads: CASSLHRSNTEAFF. The CDR3 DNA follows: TGTGCCAGCAGCTTACACCGATCGAACACTGAAGCTTTCTTT. Full variable domain (remainder filled in from reference TRBV7-9 and TRBJ1-1): DTGVSQNPRHKITKRGQNVTFRCDPISEHNRLYWYRQTLGQGPEFLTYFQNEAQLEKSRLLSDRFSAERPKGSFSTLEIQRTEQGDSAMYLCASSLHRSNTEAFFGQGTRLTVV.

This chain joins TRBV6-6 and TRBJ1-1, with D possibly being TRBD1 (5 bases). The CDR3 is 13 residues long. Between the trimmed V and J ends, which lost 7 bases and 4 bases, there was a span of 13 bases. Germline CDR1 and CDR2: MNHNY and SVGAGI (reference sequence). The CDR3 region has the DNA TGTGCCAGCACCCCGGGGGGGAGCACTGAAGCTTTCTTT. It yields the protein CASTPGGSTEAFF.

The CDR3: CASNTRGRGYGYTF. CDR3 DNA sequence: TGTGCCAGCAATACCAGGGGGCGCGGCTATGGCTACACCTTC. The J gene is TRBJ1-2, the V gene TRBV2, with 8 bases identical to TRBD1. The V gene end was trimmed by 7 bases and the J gene end by 4 bases; junction bases not matched to a gene: 8. Germline CDR1 and CDR2: SNHLY and FYNNEI. The CDR3 extends over 14 amino acids.

The chain couples TRBV14 to TRBJ2-3; D is ambiguous. Germline V CDR1 and CDR2: SGHDN, FVKESK. With 0 bases removed from V and 3 bases from J, the gap between germline ends came to 13 bases. The CDR3 consists of 16 residues. The CDR3 DNA is TGTGCCAGCAGCCAAGACAGGCGGTTGGGGACAGATACGCAGTATTTT. Translation: CASSQDRRLGTDTQYF.

This sequence joins TRBV15 and TRBJ2-7; no firm D call. The CDR3 covers 14 residues. Germline V gene data show CDR1 as LNHNV and CDR2 as YYDKDF (reference sequence). Between the trimmed V and J ends, which lost 0 bases and 5 bases, there was a span of 11 bases. This CDR3 reads CATSRDRLGHEQYF. CDR3 sequence (DNA): TGTGCCACCAGCAGAGATCGTCTGGGCCACGAGCAGTACTTC.

The chain recombines TRBV19 with TRBJ1-5; tentatively, D is TRBD1 (5 bases). CDR1 and CDR2 (germline): LNHDA, SQIVND (reference sequence). Trimming pared 4 bases from V and 7 bases from J, leaving 11 bases between. CDR3 length: 13 residues. The CDR3: CASSKDNQQPQHF. CDR3 bases: TGTGCCAGTAGTAAGGACAATCAACAGCCCCAGCATTTT. The full variable domain, in which reference TRBV19 and TRBJ1-5 provide the parts outside the CDR3, is DGGITQSPKYLFRKEGQNVTLSCEQNLNHDAMYWYRQDPGQGLRLIYYSQIVNDFQKGDIAEGYSVSREKKESFPLTVTSAQKNPTAFYLCASSKDNQQPQHFGDGTRLSIL.

The gene calls are TRBV2 and TRBJ1-5; tentative D call: TRBD1 (5 bases). CDR3 length: 13 amino acids. From germline, CDR1 is SNHLY and CDR2 FYNNEI. V was trimmed by 4 bases and J by 4 bases, leaving 8 bases between them. The CDR3 nucleotides are TGTGCCAGCAGTGCAGGGACTAATCAGCCCCAGCATTTT. It yields the protein CASSAGTNQPQHF.

The chain is built from TRBV5-1 and TRBJ2-3, with TRBD2 as a possible D gene (6 bases). This CDR3 is built from 15 residues. CDR1 and CDR2 (germline): SGHRS, YFSETQ. V gave up 0 bases and J gave up 2 bases, with 10 bases separating them. The CDR3, as DNA: TGCGCCAGCAGCTTGGTTAGCGGAACCACAGATACGCAGTATTTT. It translates to CASSLVSGTTDTQYF.

The rearrangement joins TRBV11-2 to TRBJ1-1; D gene unclear. The germline V gene encodes CDR1 SGHAT and CDR2 FQNNGV. CDR3 length: 15 amino acids. The ends were cut back, 4 bases at V and 2 bases at J, with 14 bases in the middle. The CDR3 spells CASSSYGGFNTEAFF. The CDR3 DNA reads as TGTGCCAGCAGCTCGTATGGCGGGTTCAACACTGAAGCTTTCTTT.

This CDR3 is CAWSDSSDTQYF. The CDR3 nucleotides are TGTGCCTGGAGTGATTCGTCAGATACGCAGTATTTT. V gene TRBV30 combines with J gene TRBJ2-3; D gene ambiguous. Germline V gives CDR1 GTSNPN, CDR2 SVGIG (reference sequence). This CDR3 comprises 12 residues. Trimming pared 1 base from V and 4 bases from J, leaving 6 bases between.

V usage is TRBV30 and J usage is TRBJ2-7, with unresolved D. The CDR3 covers 13 residues. The germline V gene encodes CDR1 GTSNPN and CDR2 SVGIG (reference sequence). V was cut by 2 bases and J by 4 bases, with 12 bases left in between. The CDR3 sequence: CAWSYSHLYEQYF. Here the CDR3 DNA reads TGTGCCTGGAGTTACTCACACCTATACGAGCAGTACTTC.

In this sample, this clone turned up once. The chain is built from TRBV30 and TRBJ1-5, with 7 bases identical to TRBD1. The trim removed 5 bases at V and 6 bases at J, leaving 13 bases unmatched. The CDR3 sequence is 15 residues long. In germline, CDR1 is GTSNPN, CDR2 SVGIG (reference sequence). Written as DNA, the CDR3 is TGTGCCTGGGGGGTAGGACAGGTGGGCAGTCAGCCCCAGCATTTT. The encoded protein is CAWGVGQVGSQPQHF.